This TCR beta chain was documented in a study of graft-versus-host responses after intestinal transplantation. For this clone: Its cognate antigen is unknown.

J gave up 7 bases and V 6 bases, and 5 bases lay outside the gene matches. The CDR3 sequence is 13 residues long. Germline CDR1 and CDR2: MNHNY and SVGAGI (reference sequence). Generated by immunoSEQ multiplex PCR, the TCRdb table keeps only in-frame clones and is missing some. There are about 110,000 clones in the sample; 87% occur only once, and 0.6% to 0.8% lies in the top ten. The rearrangement uses TRBV6-6 and TRBJ1-5, with 8 bases fitting TRBD1. The source of this sequence is a human donor who was the organ donor for an intestinal transplant. The input for sequencing was unstimulated CD4+ T cells sorted from spleen or lymph node cells, taken before transplant. CDR3 region: CASRPDRAQPQHF. The CDR3 DNA is TGTGCCAGCAGACCGGACAGGGCGCAGCCCCAGCATTTT.